These T cell receptor beta chains were read from a single sample in a study of T-cell reconstitution after alpha-beta-depleted transplantation in children. Using its own MiXCR run on the PCR reads, TCRdb lists one record per CDR3 protein. The sample yields a few hundred thousand distinct CDR3 sequences, approximately 10% seen once. The sample was PBMCs from the stem cell graft donor, taken from the stem cell graft. The source of these receptors is a human donor who donated a stem cell graft to a child with acute lymphoblastic leukemia. Both conserved end residues are part of each CDR3. A D gene is named only where the DNA matches it firmly. A clone size is listed for some rows: how often the clone was seen (once, few, many), or a class if it is expanded.

TRBV7-2	TRBJ1-1	few	13	-	CASILHPGTEAFF	TGTGCCAGCATCCTTCATCCGGGGACTGAAGCTTTCTTT
TRBV27	TRBJ1-5	few	13	-	CASSWEGGQPQHF	TGTGCCAGCAGTTGGGAAGGCGGGCAGCCCCAGCATTTT
TRBV6-2/TRBV6-3	TRBJ2-7	-	13	-	CASMPGIGGEQYF	TGTGCCAGCATGCCAGGGATAGGCGGTGAGCAGTACTTC
TRBV15	TRBJ2-5	few	17	-	CATSRNHRALGQETQYF	TGTGCCACCAGCAGAAATCACAGGGCCCTTGGCCAAGAGACCCAGTACTTC
TRBV20-1	TRBJ2-3	few	13	-	CRPLATSTDTQYF	TGCAGACCTTTAGCGACCAGCACAGATACGCAGTATTTT
TRBV29-1	TRBJ2-5	few	13	-	CSVEVGNQETQYF	TGCAGCGTTGAGGTGGGGAACCAAGAGACCCAGTACTTC
TRBV27	TRBJ1-5	few	15	TRBD1	CASSPGQGVFQPQHF	TGTGCCAGCAGTCCGGGACAGGGGGTTTTTCAGCCCCAGCATTTT
TRBV9	TRBJ2-3	many	15	-	CASSEIAARTDTQYF	TGTGCCAGCAGCGAAATAGCGGCTCGCACAGATACGCAGTATTTT
TRBV7-2	TRBJ2-5	-	15	TRBD2	CASSPSGRSQETQYF	TGTGCCAGCAGCCCTAGCGGGAGGAGCCAAGAGACCCAGTACTTC
TRBV4-1	TRBJ2-5	few	13	-	CASSQVGVGTQYF	TGCGCCAGCAGCCAAGTCGGGGTAGGGACCCAGTACTTC
TRBV6-5	TRBJ2-7	many	17	TRBD1	CASSPLYSGTGDYEQYF	TGTGCCAGCAGTCCCCTATACTCAGGGACAGGGGACTACGAGCAGTACTTC
TRBV5-1	TRBJ2-5	few	14	-	CASTPSLELETQYF	TGCGCCAGCACCCCCAGCCTGGAGCTAGAGACCCAGTACTTC
TRBV7-2	TRBJ2-7	-	15	-	CASSFAGGPSYEQYF	TGTGCCAGCAGCTTCGCCGGGGGGCCCTCTTACGAGCAGTACTTC
TRBV5-6	TRBJ1-5	many	15	TRBD1	CASSLNRGLNQPQHF	TGTGCCAGCAGCTTGAACAGGGGTCTAAATCAGCCCCAGCATTTT
TRBV20-1	TRBJ2-7	once	14	-	CSAPTGLGGYEQYF	TGCAGTGCTCCGACAGGCCTAGGGGGCTACGAGCAGTACTTC
TRBV18	TRBJ1-2	once	13	TRBD1	CASSPLGQYGYTF	TGTGCCAGCTCACCACTGGGACAGTATGGCTACACCTTC
TRBV9	TRBJ2-2	-	15	TRBD2	CASSVIAGTTGELFF	TGTGCCAGCAGCGTCATAGCGGGAACGACCGGGGAGCTGTTTTTT
TRBV5-5	TRBJ2-3	-	16	-	CASSGSTGSYTDTQYF	TGTGCCAGCAGCGGATCAACCGGGAGTTACACAGATACGCAGTATTTT
TRBV3-1	TRBJ1-1	-	14	-	CASSQDRYYSEAFF	TGTGCCAGCAGCCAAGATCGATACTACTCAGAAGCTTTCTTT
TRBV7-9	TRBJ2-2	-	15	TRBD2	CASSLAGGPSGELFF	TGTGCCAGCAGTCTAGCGGGAGGGCCGTCCGGGGAGCTGTTTTTT
TRBV4-1	TRBJ2-7	many	17	TRBD1	CASSQGRVRQGAGEQYF	TGCGCCAGCAGCCAAGGAAGGGTACGACAGGGGGCCGGCGAGCAGTACTTC
TRBV29-1	TRBJ2-5	-	14	TRBD2	CSVEGAGHQETQYF	TGCAGCGTTGAAGGAGCGGGGCACCAAGAGACCCAGTACTTC
TRBV15	TRBJ1-5	many	16	TRBD1	CATSRSGGLSNQPQHF	TGTGCCACCAGCAGGTCAGGGGGCTTGAGCAATCAGCCCCAGCATTTT
TRBV24-1	TRBJ2-4	few	14	-	CATSERGGENIQYF	TGTGCCACCAGTGAGCGAGGGGGGGAAAACATTCAGTACTTC
TRBV12-5	TRBJ1-1	-	17	-	CASGLGPGGRMNTEAFF	TGTGCTAGTGGTTTGGGCCCCGGGGGCCGAATGAACACTGAAGCTTTCTTT
TRBV5-1	TRBJ2-7	-	14	-	CASILNSPPREQYF	TGCGCCAGCATCTTGAATTCTCCCCCCCGGGAGCAGTACTTC
TRBV20-1	TRBJ2-1	many	16	TRBD1	CSADGTGGKYYNEQFF	TGCAGTGCTGATGGGACAGGGGGAAAATACTACAATGAGCAGTTCTTC
TRBV20-1	TRBJ2-7	many	13	-	CSAAQGGMIEQYF	TGCAGTGCTGCACAGGGGGGGATGATCGAGCAGTACTTC
TRBV20-1	TRBJ2-7	-	14	TRBD2	CSASGGRTLYEQYF	TGCAGTGCCAGCGGGGGGAGGACCCTCTACGAGCAGTACTTC
TRBV27	TRBJ1-2	many	13	-	CASSGGENYGYTF	TGTGCCAGCAGCGGCGGGGAAAACTATGGCTACACCTTC
TRBV6-5	TRBJ2-1	once	18	-	CASTYRVGGGIYYNEQFF	TGTGCCAGCACTTACCGAGTGGGAGGGGGCATTTACTACAATGAGCAGTTCTTC
TRBV19	TRBJ1-1	few	15	-	CASSPKWGGNTEAFF	TGTGCCAGTAGCCCGAAGTGGGGGGGGAACACTGAAGCTTTCTTT
TRBV7-9	TRBJ2-7	-	14	TRBD1	CASSIQGPAQEQYF	TGTGCCAGCAGCATACAGGGGCCTGCTCAAGAGCAGTACTTC
TRBV20-1	TRBJ2-1	-	15	TRBD2	CSARVPRLADQEQFF	TGCAGTGCTAGAGTTCCTCGACTAGCGGATCAGGAGCAGTTCTTC
TRBV6-5	TRBJ2-3	-	17	TRBD1	CASTYGGQGYNTDTQYF	TGTGCCAGCACCTACGGGGGACAGGGGTATAACACAGATACGCAGTATTTT
TRBV27	TRBJ1-6	-	15	TRBD1	CASSAGTGNNSPLHF	TGTGCCAGCAGCGCCGGGACAGGCAATAATTCACCCCTCCACTTT
TRBV7-7	TRBJ2-5	few	15	TRBD2	CASTFAGGPGETQYF	TGTGCTAGCACTTTTGCGGGAGGGCCCGGTGAGACCCAGTACTTC
TRBV20-1	TRBJ2-5	-	14	-	CSARAVEGAETQYF	TGCAGTGCTAGAGCCGTAGAAGGGGCGGAGACCCAGTACTTC
TRBV5-1	TRBJ2-2	-	15	-	CASSLDPRNTGELFF	TGCGCCAGCAGCTTGGATCCCAGGAACACCGGGGAGCTGTTTTTT
TRBV12-3/TRBV12-4	TRBJ1-1	-	14	-	CASSLFAGDTEAFF	TGTGCCAGCAGTTTATTTGCCGGGGACACTGAAGCTTTCTTT
TRBV7-9	TRBJ2-7	few	16	TRBD1	CASSGPTGAVSYEQYF	TGTGCCAGCAGCGGCCCGACAGGGGCGGTCTCCTACGAGCAGTACTTC
TRBV28	TRBJ2-7	many	14	-	CASSLWTGPYEQYF	TGTGCCAGCAGTTTATGGACAGGTCCCTACGAGCAGTACTTC
TRBV20-1	TRBJ2-3	-	15	-	CSAPGRIDITDTQYF	TGCAGTGCCCCGGGACGGATAGATATCACAGATACGCAGTATTTT
TRBV6-2/TRBV6-3	TRBJ2-5	-	15	TRBD1	CASSAGQGAQETQYF	TGTGCCAGCAGCGCGGGACAGGGTGCCCAAGAGACCCAGTACTTC
TRBV12-3/TRBV12-4	TRBJ1-6	-	19	-	CASSLARFLHLEDNSPLHF	TGTGCCAGCAGTTTAGCGCGTTTCCTGCACCTAGAAGATAATTCACCCCTCCACTTT
TRBV9	TRBJ2-5	-	18	TRBD2	CASSVGPSGLAGQETQYF	TGTGCCAGCAGCGTAGGCCCTTCCGGACTAGCGGGTCAAGAGACCCAGTACTTC